Below are 20 T cell receptor beta chains sequenced from a single sample in a study of T cells after yellow fever vaccination (dated by TCRdb to the late 2010s). The treatment or condition tag for this specimen amounts to: live attenuated yellow fever vaccine strain. Library creation used 5' RACE. The sequencer was an Illumina HiSeq 2500. TCRdb itself trimmed the public reads at Q25 with fastp, ran MiXCR and retained productive beta chains. Entries that share a CDR3 protein sequence are merged under the most common genes and DNA. This sample has about 74,000 distinct CDR3 sequences in its table, and approximately 6.5% of those were observed once. The ten biggest clones cover roughly a third of the sample. The sequencing used CD8+ T cells sorted from PBMCs, collected 5 to 6 days after the first yellow fever vaccination. The receptors originated from a man aged 18 to 29 who received the YFV17D yellow fever vaccine.

This chain joins TRBV4-3 and TRBJ2-7; 8 bases match TRBD1. The CDR3 is 17 residues long. Trimming took 0 bases from V and 4 from J; bases not matched to a gene: 11. CDR1 is LGHNA and CDR2 is YSLEER in the germline V gene. CDR3 residues: CASSQDSAAGGGYEQYF. The CDR3 DNA sequence: TGCGCCAGCAGCCAAGATAGCGCTGCAGGGGGCGGGTACGAGCAGTACTTC.

This clonotype was found many times. The chain couples TRBV7-9 to TRBJ1-3, with D hard to call. V lost 1 base, J lost 2 bases, and 9 bases lay in between. The CDR3 extends over 15 amino acids. The germline V gene has CDR1 SEHNR and CDR2 FQNEAQ (reference sequence). CDR3 DNA sequence: TGTGCCAGCAGCTTAGTTGGGATCCCTGGAAACACCATATATTTT. Residues: CASSLVGIPGNTIYF.

The CDR3 nucleotides are TGTGCCAGCAGCTTAGTGAGAATCAGCACAGATACGCAGTATTTT. Translation: CASSLVRISTDTQYF. This chain joins TRBV7-9 and TRBJ2-3; D remains ambiguous. The CDR3 is 15 residues long. The germline CDR1 and CDR2 sequences are SEHNR and FQNEAQ (reference sequence). The V end was cut by 1 base, the J end by 0 bases, with 8 bases between.

In this sample, this clonotype turned up many times. The chain employs TRBV29-1 and TRBJ2-7; 12 bases agree with TRBD2. Trimming cost V 4 bases and J 6 bases; bases outside gene matches: 7. The CDR3 is made up of 14 amino acids. Germline CDR1 reads SQVTM; CDR2 reads ANQGSEA. CDR3 residues: CSVVLAGGTGEQYF. The CDR3 nucleotides read TGCAGCGTTGTCCTAGCGGGGGGGACTGGCGAGCAGTACTTC.

There are many counts of this clonotype. The chain couples TRBV7-7 to TRBJ2-7; D might be TRBD1 or TRBD2, each matching 5 bases. Deletions cut 5 bases from V and 3 bases from J, with 11 bases between. Looked up from germline, CDR1 is SSHAT and CDR2 is FNYEAQ (reference sequence). This CDR3 has 13 amino acids. The CDR3, as DNA: TGTGCCAGCAGCATATGGGACGGCTACGAGCAGTACTTC. Translating gives CASSIWDGYEQYF.

This clonotype was observed at least ten times. The chain combines TRBV4-2 with TRBJ1-1; no definite D call. CDR1 and CDR2 (germline): LGHNA, YNFKEQ. CDR3 length: 16 amino acids. Between the trimmed V and J ends, which lost 2 bases and 1 base, there was a span of 14 bases. The CDR3 loop is CASSQRTAPPNTEAFF. In DNA form, the CDR3 reads TGTGCCAGCAGCCAACGGACGGCTCCGCCGAACACTGAAGCTTTCTTT.

Only a few counts were recorded for this clonotype. The chain employs TRBV11-2 and TRBJ2-1, with 12 bases matching TRBD1. Germline loops: CDR1 SGHAT, CDR2 FQNNGV. V trimming: 7 bases; J trimming: 5 bases; junction bases outside the gene matches: 9. The CDR3 length is 16 residues. The CDR3 region is CASTRIGTGGHNEQFF. CDR3 sequence (DNA): TGTGCCAGCACCCGCATTGGGACAGGGGGCCACAATGAGCAGTTCTTC.

This clonotype was counted between two and nine times. The chain is built from TRBV28 and TRBJ2-1; the match to TRBD2 covers 13 bases. CDR3 size: 18 residues. Germline CDR1 reads MDHEN; CDR2 reads SYDVKM. J was trimmed by 2 bases and V by 3 bases; bases with no gene match: 7. CDR3 sequence (DNA): TGTGCCAGCAGTTTCCCGGGGACTAGCGGGGAGACCTACAATGAGCAGTTCTTC. Translation: CASSFPGTSGETYNEQFF.

This clonotype was picked up many times. J is TRBJ1-3 and V is TRBV4-2; D remains ambiguous. The V gene's germline CDR1 is LGHNA and CDR2 YNFKEQ. The CDR3 is made up of 12 amino acids. V was clipped by 4 bases and J by 4 bases, with 5 bases between them. The CDR3 region is CASSPWGNTIYF. The CDR3 region has the DNA TGTGCCAGCAGCCCGTGGGGAAACACCATATATTTT.

This clonotype was counted many times. V usage is TRBV7-2 and J usage is TRBJ2-1, with D possibly TRBD2 on 5 matching bases. The length of the CDR3 is 14 residues. The germline CDR1 and CDR2 sequences are SGHTA and FQGNSA. Trimming removed 5 bases at V and 8 bases at J, with 16 bases between. DNA for the CDR3: TGTGCCAGCAGCCTAAACTCGGGGTCCGATGAGCAGTTCTTC. Protein sequence: CASSLNSGSDEQFF. Together with reference TRBV7-2 and TRBJ2-1, the CDR3 gives the full variable domain: GAGVSQSPSNKVTEKGKDVELRCDPISGHTALYWYRQSLGQGLEFLIYFQGNSAPDKSGLPSDRFSAERTGGSVSTLTIQRTQQEDSAVYLCASSLNSGSDEQFFGPGTRLTVL.

This clonotype was found once. A read error is likely, as this CDR3 ends without the conserved phenylalanine or tryptophan. The rearrangement joins TRBV20-1 to TRBJ2-1; TRBD2 matches at 10 bases. Germline CDR1 and CDR2: DFQATT and SNEGSKA (reference sequence). Unmatched junction bases numbered 9, after V lost 6 bases and J lost 7 bases. The CDR3 extends over 14 amino acids. The CDR3 nucleotides read TGCAGTGCGAACTCACTAGCGGGGTTTAATGAGCAGTTCTTA. Translation: CSANSLAGFNEQFL.

This clonotype was picked up a small number of times. In DNA form, the CDR3 reads TGTGCCAGCAGCCCTAAGGGTAGGGATGAGCAGTTCTTC. Its translation is CASSPKGRDEQFF. The gene calls are TRBV13 and TRBJ2-1, with D hard to call. Germline assignment: CDR1 PRHDT and CDR2 FYEKMQ (reference sequence). Trimming took 5 bases from V and 8 from J, leaving 13 bases between them. The CDR3 has 13 residues.

This clonotype was detected many times. V gene TRBV12-3 or TRBV12-4 combines with J gene TRBJ2-5, with D possibly matching TRBD2 (6 bases). This CDR3 comprises 15 residues. V was shortened by 5 bases and J by 7 bases, with 20 bases between the two germline ends. Here the CDR3 DNA reads TGTGCCAGCAGTATGGGGGGTTCCCCAGCAGGGACCCAGTACTTC. This translates into CASSMGGSPAGTQYF.

This clonotype was observed many times. The V call is TRBV10-3, the J call TRBJ1-1; possibly TRBD1 for D (5 bases). From germline, CDR1 is ENHRY and CDR2 SYGVKD. The CDR3 totals 14 residues. Trimming took 3 bases from V and 5 from J, leaving 13 bases between them. The CDR3 region has the DNA TGTGCCATCAGTGAAGTCAGGGAGGGGACTGAAGCTTTCTTT. Its protein product is CAISEVREGTEAFF.

This clonotype showed up just a few times. This chain uses TRBV20-1 with TRBJ2-7, with 11 bases aligning to TRBD2. After removal of 3 bases from V and 0 bases from J, the junction contained 4 bases not matched to a gene. This CDR3 has 15 residues. Germline CDR1 and CDR2: DFQATT and SNEGSKA (reference sequence). Here the CDR3 reads CSASLAGGPSYEQYF. CDR3 in DNA: TGCAGTGCTAGCCTAGCGGGGGGCCCCTCCTACGAGCAGTACTTC.

This clonotype was detected only a few times. This chain joins TRBV20-1 and TRBJ2-7, with D perhaps matching TRBD1 (6 bases). The V gene lost 8 bases and the J gene lost 6 bases, with 17 bases spanning the gap. Germline V lookup: CDR1 DFQATT, CDR2 SNEGSKA (reference sequence). CDR3 length: 12 amino acids. CDR3 loop: CSPRGQGSEQYV. CDR3 sequence (DNA): TGCAGTCCCCGGGGCCAGGGGAGCGAGCAGTACGTC.

Ten or more counts support this clonotype. V is TRBV5-4 and J is TRBJ1-1; D ambiguous. Germline V gene sequence: CDR1 SGHNT, CDR2 YYREEE (reference sequence). The CDR3 contains 14 residues. V gave up 4 bases and J gave up 5 bases, with 15 bases separating them. As DNA, the CDR3 is TGTGCCAGCAGCCGAGCGTCGGATTATACTGAAGCTTTCTTT. Translating it yields CASSRASDYTEAFF.

This clonotype was recorded at least ten times. The V and J genes are TRBV6-5 and TRBJ2-1; 9 nucleotides match TRBD2. The CDR3 covers 17 residues. Per germline, CDR1 MNHEY and CDR2 SVGAGI. With 7 bases clipped from V and 0 bases from J, the junction kept 10 bases outside the gene matches. The CDR3 is CASTPNSGGLSYNEQFF. The CDR3 DNA reads as TGTGCCAGCACCCCGAATAGCGGGGGCCTCTCCTACAATGAGCAGTTCTTC.

The rearrangement joins TRBV7-9 to TRBJ2-1; D perhaps matches TRBD1 (6 bases). Deletions cut 0 bases from V and 8 bases from J, with 14 bases between. The CDR3 runs to 15 residues. CDR1 is SEHNR, CDR2 FQNEAQ, per germline (reference sequence). The CDR3 sequence is CASSLALTPGDEQFF. Written as DNA, the CDR3 is TGTGCCAGCAGCTTAGCGCTAACCCCAGGGGATGAGCAGTTCTTC. Together with reference TRBV7-9 and TRBJ2-1, the CDR3 gives the full variable domain: DTGVSQNPRHKITKRGQNVTFRCDPISEHNRLYWYRQTLGQGPEFLTYFQNEAQLEKSRLLSDRFSAERPKGSFSTLEIQRTEQGDSAMYLCASSLALTPGDEQFFGPGTRLTVL.

In its sample, this clonotype was seen a few times. The rearrangement links TRBV21-1 to TRBJ2-7; the table's D gene call, TRBD1, was not cross checked with the DNA. TRBV21-1 is noted as a pseudogene. CDR3 size: 14 residues. The CDR3 protein is CASSKTGTLDEQYF. The CDR3 nucleotides are TGTGCCAGCAGCAAGACAGGGACCCTGGACGAGCAGTACTTC.